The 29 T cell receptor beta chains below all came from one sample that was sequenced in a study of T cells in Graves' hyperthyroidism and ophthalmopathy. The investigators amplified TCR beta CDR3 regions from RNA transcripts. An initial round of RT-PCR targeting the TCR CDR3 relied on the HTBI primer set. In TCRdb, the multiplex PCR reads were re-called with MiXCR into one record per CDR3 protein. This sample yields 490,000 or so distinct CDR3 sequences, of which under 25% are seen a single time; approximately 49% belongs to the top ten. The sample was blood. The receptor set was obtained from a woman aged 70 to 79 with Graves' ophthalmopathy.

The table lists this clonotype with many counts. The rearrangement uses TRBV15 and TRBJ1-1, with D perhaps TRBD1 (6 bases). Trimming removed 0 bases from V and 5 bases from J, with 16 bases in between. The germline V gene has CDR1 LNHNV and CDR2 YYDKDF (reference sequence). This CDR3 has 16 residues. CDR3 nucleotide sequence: TGTGCCACCAGCAGAGATGGGGGGCGCGTTGGAACTGAAGCTTTCTTT. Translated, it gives CATSRDGGRVGTEAFF.

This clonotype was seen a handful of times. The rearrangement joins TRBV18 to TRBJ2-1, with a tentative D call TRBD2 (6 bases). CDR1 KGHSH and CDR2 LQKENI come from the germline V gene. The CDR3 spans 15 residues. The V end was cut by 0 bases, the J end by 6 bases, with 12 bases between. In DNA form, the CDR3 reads TGTGCCAGCTCACCACCTTACCTAGCGATCAATGAGCAGTTCTTC. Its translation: CASSPPYLAINEQFF.

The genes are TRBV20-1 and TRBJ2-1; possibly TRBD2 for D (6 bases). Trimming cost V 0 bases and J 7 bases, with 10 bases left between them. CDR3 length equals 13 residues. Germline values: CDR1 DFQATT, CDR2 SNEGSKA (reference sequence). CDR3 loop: CSARDGSRNEQFF. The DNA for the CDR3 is TGCAGTGCTAGAGACGGGAGTAGAAATGAGCAGTTCTTC.

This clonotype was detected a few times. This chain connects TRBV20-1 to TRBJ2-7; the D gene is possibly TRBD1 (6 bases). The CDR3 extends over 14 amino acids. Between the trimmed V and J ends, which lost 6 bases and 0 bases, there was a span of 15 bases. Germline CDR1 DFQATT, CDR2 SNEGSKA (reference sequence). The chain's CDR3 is CSATRQESSYEQYF. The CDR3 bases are TGCAGTGCCACTAGACAGGAGAGCTCCTACGAGCAGTACTTC.

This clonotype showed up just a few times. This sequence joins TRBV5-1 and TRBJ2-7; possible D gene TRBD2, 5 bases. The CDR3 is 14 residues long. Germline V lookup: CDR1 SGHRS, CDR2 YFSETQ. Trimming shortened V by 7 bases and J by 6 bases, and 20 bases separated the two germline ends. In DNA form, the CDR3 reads TGCGCCAGCTGTCGCACAGCGGAGGCTGGCGAGCAGTACTTC. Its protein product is CASCRTAEAGEQYF.

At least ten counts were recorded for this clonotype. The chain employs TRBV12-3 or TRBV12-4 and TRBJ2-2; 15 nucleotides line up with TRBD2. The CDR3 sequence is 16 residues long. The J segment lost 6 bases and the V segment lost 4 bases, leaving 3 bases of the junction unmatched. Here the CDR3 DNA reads TGTGCCAGCAGTTCTTGGACTAGCGGGAGGGCCGGGGAGCTGTTTTTT. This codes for CASSSWTSGRAGELFF.

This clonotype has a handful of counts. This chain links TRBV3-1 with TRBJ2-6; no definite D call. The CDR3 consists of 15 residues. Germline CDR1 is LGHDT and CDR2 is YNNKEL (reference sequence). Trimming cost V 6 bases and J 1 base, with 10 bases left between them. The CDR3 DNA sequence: TGTGCCAGCAGTCATAGAGGTTCTGGGGCCAACGTCCTGACTTTC. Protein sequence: CASSHRGSGANVLTF.

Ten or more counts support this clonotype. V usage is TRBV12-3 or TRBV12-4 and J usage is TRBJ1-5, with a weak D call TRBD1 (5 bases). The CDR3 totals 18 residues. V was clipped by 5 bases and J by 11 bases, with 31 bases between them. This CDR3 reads CASSRGAVASGQTTSQHF. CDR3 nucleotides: TGTGCCAGCAGTCGTGGGGCCGTGGCATCAGGGCAAACTACGTCCCAGCATTTT.

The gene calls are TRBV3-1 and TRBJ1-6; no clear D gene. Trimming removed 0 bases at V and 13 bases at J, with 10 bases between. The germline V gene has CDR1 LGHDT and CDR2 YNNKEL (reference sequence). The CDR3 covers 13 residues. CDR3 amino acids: CASSQDTGSPLHF. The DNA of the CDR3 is TGTGCCAGCAGCCAAGATACGGGCTCGCCCCTCCACTTT.

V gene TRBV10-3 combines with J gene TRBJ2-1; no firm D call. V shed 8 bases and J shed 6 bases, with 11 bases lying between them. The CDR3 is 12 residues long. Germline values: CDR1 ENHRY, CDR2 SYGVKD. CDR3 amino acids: CAIAVSGNEQFF. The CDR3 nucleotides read TGTGCCATCGCGGTGTCGGGCAATGAGCAGTTCTTC.

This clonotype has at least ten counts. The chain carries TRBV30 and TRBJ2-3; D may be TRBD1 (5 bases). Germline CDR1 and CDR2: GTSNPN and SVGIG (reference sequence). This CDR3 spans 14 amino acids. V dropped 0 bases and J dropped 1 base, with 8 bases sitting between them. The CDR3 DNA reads TGTGCCTGGAGTGTCCGCAGGGGCACAGATACGCAGTATTTT. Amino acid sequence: CAWSVRRGTDTQYF. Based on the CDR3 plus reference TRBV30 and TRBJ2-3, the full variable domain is SQTIHQWPATLVQPVGSPLSLECTVEGTSNPNLYWYRQAAGRGLQLLFYSVGIGQISSEVPQNLSASRPQDRQFILSSKKLLLSDSGFYLCAWSVRRGTDTQYFGPGTRLTVL.

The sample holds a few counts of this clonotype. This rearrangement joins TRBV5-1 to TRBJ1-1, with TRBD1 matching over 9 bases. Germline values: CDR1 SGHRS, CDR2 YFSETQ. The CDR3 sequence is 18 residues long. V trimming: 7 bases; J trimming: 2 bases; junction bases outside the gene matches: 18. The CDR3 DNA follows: TGCGCCAGCTTCGTATCTCCGGGACAGGGTCTAGGAAACACTGAAGCTTTCTTT. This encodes CASFVSPGQGLGNTEAFF.

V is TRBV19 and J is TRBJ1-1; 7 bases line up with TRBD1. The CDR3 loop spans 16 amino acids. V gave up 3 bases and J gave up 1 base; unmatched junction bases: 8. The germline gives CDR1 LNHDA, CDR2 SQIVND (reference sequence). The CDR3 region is CASSIPAGGGNTEAFF. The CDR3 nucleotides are TGTGCCAGTAGTATCCCGGCAGGGGGGGGGAACACTGAAGCTTTCTTT. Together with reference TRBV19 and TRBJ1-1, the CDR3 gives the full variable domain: DGGITQSPKYLFRKEGQNVTLSCEQNLNHDAMYWYRQDPGQGLRLIYYSQIVNDFQKGDIAEGYSVSREKKESFPLTVTSAQKNPTAFYLCASSIPAGGGNTEAFFGQGTRLTVV.

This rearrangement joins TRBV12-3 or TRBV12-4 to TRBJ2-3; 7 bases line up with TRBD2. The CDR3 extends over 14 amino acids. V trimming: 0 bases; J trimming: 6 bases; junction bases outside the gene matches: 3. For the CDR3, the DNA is TGTGCCAGCAGTTTAGCGGGAGGGATGGATACGCAGTATTTT. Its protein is CASSLAGGMDTQYF.

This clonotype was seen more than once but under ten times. Here the CDR3 reads CASSFTGKRWDTGELFF. CDR3 DNA: TGTGCCAGCAGTTTTACCGGGAAAAGATGGGACACCGGGGAGCTGTTTTTT. The chain employs TRBV12-3 or TRBV12-4 and TRBJ2-2, with a possible D match to TRBD2 (5 bases). The CDR3 sequence is 17 residues long. With 3 bases removed from V and 3 bases from J, the gap between germline ends came to 17 bases.

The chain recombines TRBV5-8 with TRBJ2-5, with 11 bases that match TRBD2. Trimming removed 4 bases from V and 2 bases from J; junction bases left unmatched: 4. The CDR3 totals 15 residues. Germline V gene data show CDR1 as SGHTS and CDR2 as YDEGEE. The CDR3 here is CASSPGLAVQETQYF. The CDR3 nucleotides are TGTGCCAGCAGCCCGGGACTAGCGGTTCAAGAGACCCAGTACTTC.

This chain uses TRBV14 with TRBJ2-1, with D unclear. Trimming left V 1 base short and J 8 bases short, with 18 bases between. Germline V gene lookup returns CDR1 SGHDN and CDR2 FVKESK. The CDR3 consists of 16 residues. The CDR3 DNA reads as TGTGCCAGCAGCCAAGTTCAAAAAAACGCCGGCGATGAGCAGTTCTTC. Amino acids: CASSQVQKNAGDEQFF.

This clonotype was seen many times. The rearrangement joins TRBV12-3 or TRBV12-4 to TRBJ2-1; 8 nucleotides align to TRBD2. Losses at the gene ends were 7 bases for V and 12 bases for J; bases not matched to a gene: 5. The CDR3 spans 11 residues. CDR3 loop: CASTRRGGQFF. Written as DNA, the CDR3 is TGTGCCAGCACGCGCCGGGGGGGGCAGTTCTTC.

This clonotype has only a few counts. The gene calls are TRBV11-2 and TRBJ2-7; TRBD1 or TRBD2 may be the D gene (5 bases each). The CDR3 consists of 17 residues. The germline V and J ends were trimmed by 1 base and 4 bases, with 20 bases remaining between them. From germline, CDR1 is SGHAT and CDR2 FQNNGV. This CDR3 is CASSLVAGSMSGYEQYF. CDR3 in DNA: TGTGCCAGCAGCTTAGTGGCAGGGAGTATGTCCGGGTACGAGCAGTACTTC. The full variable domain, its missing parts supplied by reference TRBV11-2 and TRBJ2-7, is EAGVAQSPRYKIIEKRQSVAFWCNPISGHATLYWYQQILGQGPKLLIQFQNNGVVDDSQLPKDRFSAERLKGVDSTLKIQPAKLEDSAVYLCASSLVAGSMSGYEQYFGPGTRLTVT.

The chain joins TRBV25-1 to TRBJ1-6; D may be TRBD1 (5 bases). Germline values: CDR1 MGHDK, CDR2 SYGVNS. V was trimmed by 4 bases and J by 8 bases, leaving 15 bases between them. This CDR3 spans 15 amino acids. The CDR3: CASSGGQAEDSPLHF. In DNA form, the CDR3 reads TGTGCCAGCAGTGGCGGACAAGCCGAGGATTCACCCCTCCACTTT.

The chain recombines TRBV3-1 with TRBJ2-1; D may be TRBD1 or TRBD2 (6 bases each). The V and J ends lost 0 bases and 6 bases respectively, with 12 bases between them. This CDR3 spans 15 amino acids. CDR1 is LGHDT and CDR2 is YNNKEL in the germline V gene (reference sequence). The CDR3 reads CASSQDRGQANEQFF. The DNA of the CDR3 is TGTGCCAGCAGCCAAGATCGGGGGCAGGCCAATGAGCAGTTCTTC.

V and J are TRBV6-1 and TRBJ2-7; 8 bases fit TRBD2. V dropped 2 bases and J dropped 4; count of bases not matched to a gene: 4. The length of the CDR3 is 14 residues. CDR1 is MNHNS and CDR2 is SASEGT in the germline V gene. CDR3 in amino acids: CASSERREVYEQYF. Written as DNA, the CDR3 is TGTGCCAGCAGTGAAAGGCGGGAGGTATACGAGCAGTACTTC.

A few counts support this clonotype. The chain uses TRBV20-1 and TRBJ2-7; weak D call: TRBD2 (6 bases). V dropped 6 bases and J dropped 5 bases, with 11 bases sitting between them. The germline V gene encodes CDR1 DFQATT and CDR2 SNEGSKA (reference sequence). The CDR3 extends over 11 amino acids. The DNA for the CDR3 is TGCAGTGCCGGGACTCGTGACGAGCAGTACTTC. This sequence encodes CSAGTRDEQYF.

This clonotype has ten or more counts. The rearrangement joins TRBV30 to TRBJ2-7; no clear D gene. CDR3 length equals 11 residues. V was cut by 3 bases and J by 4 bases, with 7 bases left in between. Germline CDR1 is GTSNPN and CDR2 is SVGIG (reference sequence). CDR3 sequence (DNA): TGTGCCTGGAGCTGGAAGTACGAGCAGTACTTC. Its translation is CAWSWKYEQYF.

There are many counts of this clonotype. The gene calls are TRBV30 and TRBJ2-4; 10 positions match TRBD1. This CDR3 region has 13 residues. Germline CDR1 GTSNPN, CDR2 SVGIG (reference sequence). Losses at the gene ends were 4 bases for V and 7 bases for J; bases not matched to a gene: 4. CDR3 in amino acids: CAWNRGQGNIQYF. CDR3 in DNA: TGTGCCTGGAATAGGGGACAGGGGAACATTCAGTACTTC.

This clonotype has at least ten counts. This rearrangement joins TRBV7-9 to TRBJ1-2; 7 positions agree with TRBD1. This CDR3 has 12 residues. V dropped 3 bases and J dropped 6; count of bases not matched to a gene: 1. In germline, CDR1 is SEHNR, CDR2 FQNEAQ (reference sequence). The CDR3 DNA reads TGTGCCAGCAGCTTCGGACAGGATGGCTACACCTTC. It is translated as CASSFGQDGYTF.

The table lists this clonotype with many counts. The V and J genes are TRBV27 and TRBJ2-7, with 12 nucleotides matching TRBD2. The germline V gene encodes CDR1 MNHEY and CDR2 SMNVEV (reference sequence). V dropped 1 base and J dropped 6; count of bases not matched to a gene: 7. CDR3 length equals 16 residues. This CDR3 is CASSLLPTSGRGEQYF. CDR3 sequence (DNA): TGTGCCAGCAGTTTATTACCGACTAGCGGGAGAGGCGAGCAGTACTTC.

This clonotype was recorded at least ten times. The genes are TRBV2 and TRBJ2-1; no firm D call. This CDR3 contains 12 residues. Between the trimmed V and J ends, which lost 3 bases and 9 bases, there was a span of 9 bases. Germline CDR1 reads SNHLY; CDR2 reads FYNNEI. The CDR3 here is CASSDSSGEQFF. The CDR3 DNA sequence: TGTGCCAGCAGTGACTCATCCGGTGAGCAGTTCTTC. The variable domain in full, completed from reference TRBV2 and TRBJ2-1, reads EPEVTQTPSHQVTQMGQEVILRCVPISNHLYFYWYRQILGQKVEFLVSFYNNEISEKSEIFDDQFSVERPDGSNFTLKIRSTKLEDSAMYFCASSDSSGEQFFGPGTRLTVL.

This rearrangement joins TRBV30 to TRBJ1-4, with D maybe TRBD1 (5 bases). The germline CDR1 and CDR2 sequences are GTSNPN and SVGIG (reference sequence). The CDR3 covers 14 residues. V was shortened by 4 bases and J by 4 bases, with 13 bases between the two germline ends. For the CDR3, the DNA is TGTGCCTGGATCCGGAGGGGCGATAATGAAAAACTGTTTTTT. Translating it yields CAWIRRGDNEKLFF.